The count of the clone carrying this TCR beta chain is one. These data come from a study of blood T cell repertoires in COVID-19. Study-wide context: Whether acute or convalescent, the COVID-19 samples came from the United States, Italy and Spain. Sample material is recorded as cDNA or gDNA derived from T cells, B-cell-depleted T cells, or PBMCs.

As handled by the study authors: Amplification with reference gene primers provided the estimates of nucleated cell counts. TCRdb's table, derived via immunoSEQ multiplex PCR, lists solely in-frame clones and lacks some. Clonal size and the V and J genes are those of that table, whereas D and trimming came from the DNA. The data show 250,000 to 300,000 clones, 88% seen once. CDR1 is LGHNA and CDR2 is YNFKEQ in the germline V gene. CDR3 size: 15 residues. The ends were cut back, 0 bases at V and 7 bases at J, with 13 bases in the middle. The TCR originated in a woman in her twenties or thirties who had recovered from COVID-19. Material for sequencing was peripheral blood. The V gene is TRBV4-2, the J gene TRBJ1-5; tentative D call: TRBD1 (5 bases). The DNA of the CDR3 is TGTGCCAGCAGCCAAGATCGGGAGAGGGACCAGCCCCAGCATTTT. This codes for CASSQDRERDQPQHF.